Below are 17 T cell receptor beta chains sequenced from a single sample in a study of radiotherapy plus CTLA-4 blockade in lung cancer. Clones were read by immunoSEQ multiplex PCR, and TCRdb kept only the in-frame ones, dropping some. The table shows more than 95,000 clones, with approximately 74% occurring only once. The material sequenced was peripheral blood, taken from a patient treated with radiotherapy plus ipilimumab. The receptors derive from a human donor with non-small cell lung cancer who had a partial response to radiotherapy plus ipilimumab. Some clones in this sample may be carry-over from other donors' samples.

The chain has TRBV10-2 and TRBJ1-2; 7 nucleotides align to TRBD1. This CDR3 spans 13 amino acids. Germline CDR1 and CDR2: WSHSY and SAAADI. The V segment lost 2 bases and the J segment 4 bases; nucleotides outside the gene matches: 1. In DNA, the CDR3 is TGCGCCAGCAGTGAGGCAGGGGGCTATGGCTACACCTTC. It specifies CASSEAGGYGYTF.

This clone was seen more than once but under ten times. V is TRBV28 and J is TRBJ1-2; TRBD1 agrees at 10 bases. Germline V gene sequence: CDR1 MDHEN, CDR2 SYDVKM. The length of the CDR3 is 14 residues. After removal of 3 bases from V and 5 bases from J, the junction contained 3 bases not matched to a gene. CDR3 region: CASSFDRGRYGYTF. The CDR3 DNA sequence: TGTGCCAGCAGTTTCGACAGGGGGCGGTATGGCTACACCTTC.

Regarding this clone: This CDR3 is also generated by other DNA sequences in the sample. The J gene is TRBJ2-7, the V gene TRBV5-4; D is unclear. Germline CDR1 SGHNT, CDR2 YYREEE (reference sequence). Trimming pared 2 bases from V and 3 bases from J, leaving 12 bases between. The CDR3 covers 14 residues. The CDR3 region has the DNA TGTGCCAGCAGCTTAGTCCCGGAGAGCTACGAGCAGTACTTC. Its protein is CASSLVPESYEQYF.

The gene calls are TRBV5-1 and TRBJ2-1; 11 nucleotides match TRBD2. With V trimmed by 3 bases and J by 6 bases, 11 bases remained unmatched. The CDR3 has 17 residues. CDR1 is SGHRS, CDR2 YFSETQ, per germline. CDR3 amino acids: CASSSPVFSGRGNEQFF. The CDR3 region has the DNA TGCGCCAGCAGCTCGCCCGTTTTTAGCGGGAGGGGCAATGAGCAGTTCTTC.

The rearrangement joins TRBV6-5 to TRBJ2-7; 7 bases align to TRBD1. CDR3 length equals 15 residues. Germline assignment: CDR1 MNHEY and CDR2 SVGAGI. With V trimmed by 6 bases and J by 1 base, 9 bases remained unmatched. CDR3 sequence: CASSPGTAGSYEQYF. CDR3 nucleotides: TGTGCCAGCAGCCCCGGGACAGCAGGTTCCTACGAGCAGTACTTC.

V and J are TRBV7-3 and TRBJ2-1, with 8 nucleotides matching TRBD2. Trimming cost V 1 base and J 10 bases; bases outside gene matches: 3. This CDR3 has 13 residues. CDR1 and CDR2 (germline): SGHTA, FQGTGA. CDR3 region: CASSLITGGEQFF. In nucleotides, the CDR3 is TGTGCCAGCAGCTTAATAACGGGAGGGGAGCAGTTCTTC.

The rearrangement joins TRBV4-3 to TRBJ2-7; D gene unclear. CDR3 length: 15 residues. The germline V gene encodes CDR1 LGHNA and CDR2 YSLEER. The V end was cut by 1 base, the J end by 4 bases, with 14 bases between. The CDR3 here is CASSQAWAPDYEQYF. The CDR3 nucleotides read TGCGCCAGCAGCCAAGCGTGGGCGCCGGATTACGAGCAGTACTTC.

V is TRBV5-1 and J is TRBJ1-5, with TRBD1 matching 9 bases. The CDR3 contains 14 residues. The V and J ends lost 5 bases and 5 bases, in that order; junction bases with no gene match: 5. CDR1 is SGHRS and CDR2 is YFSETQ in the germline V gene. The CDR3 bases are TGCGCCAGCAGTCAGACAGGGGGTTATCAGCCCCAGCATTTT. Protein: CASSQTGGYQPQHF.

The count of this clone is one. The chain couples TRBV28 to TRBJ2-3; 10 bases fit TRBD1. This CDR3 has 16 residues. The V segment lost 4 bases and the J segment 6 bases; nucleotides outside the gene matches: 10. CDR1 and CDR2 (germline): MDHEN, SYDVKM. The CDR3, as DNA: TGTGCCAGCAGTTCAGCCGGGACAGGGGCCCGTGATACGCAGTATTTT. Translation: CASSSAGTGARDTQYF.

This chain joins TRBV18 and TRBJ2-2, with D perhaps TRBD1 (6 bases). This CDR3 has 12 residues. Germline values: CDR1 KGHSH, CDR2 LQKENI. V was trimmed by 5 bases and J by 8 bases, leaving 9 bases between them. CDR3: CASSGQTGELFF. The DNA for the CDR3 is TGTGCCAGCTCAGGACAGACAGGGGAGCTGTTTTTT.

The gene calls are TRBV7-9 and TRBJ2-3; 9 bases line up with TRBD2. The CDR3 is made up of 15 amino acids. In germline, CDR1 is SEHNR, CDR2 FQNEAQ (reference sequence). V lost 1 base, J lost 4 bases, and 3 bases stayed unmatched. CDR3 sequence (DNA): TGTGCCAGCAGCTTAGTGGCTAGCGGGGCAGATACGCAGTATTTT. Protein product: CASSLVASGADTQYF. The entire variable domain, with the rest obtained from reference TRBV7-9 and TRBJ2-3, is as follows: DTGVSQNPRHKITKRGQNVTFRCDPISEHNRLYWYRQTLGQGPEFLTYFQNEAQLEKSRLLSDRFSAERPKGSFSTLEIQRTEQGDSAMYLCASSLVASGADTQYFGPGTRLTVL.

The rearrangement uses TRBV30 and TRBJ2-3; no reliable D call. This CDR3 has 13 residues. Trimming removed 3 bases from V and 3 bases from J, with 10 bases in between. Germline values: CDR1 GTSNPN, CDR2 SVGIG (reference sequence). The CDR3 DNA reads as TGTGCCTGGAGCGAGTCCGGGACAGATACGCAGTATTTT. Translation gives CAWSESGTDTQYF.

This clone was detected only once. The gene calls are TRBV28 and TRBJ2-2, with TRBD1 as a possible D gene (6 bases). Germline assignment: CDR1 MDHEN and CDR2 SYDVKM. The CDR3 spans 14 residues. Trimming shortened V by 8 bases and J by 4 bases, and 14 bases separated the two germline ends. CDR3 DNA sequence: TGTGCCAGCCGCACAGGGATGGTCACCGGGGAGCTGTTTTTT. It translates to CASRTGMVTGELFF.

This clone came up once. This rearrangement joins TRBV21-1 to TRBJ2-7; no DNA check was done on the table's D call, TRBD2. TRBV21-1 is recorded as a pseudogene. CDR3 length: 15 amino acids. The CDR3 DNA reads TGTGCCAGCAGCAGACAACTAGCGGGAATGGGCGAGCAGTACTTC. Amino acids: CASSRQLAGMGEQYF.

V is TRBV21-1 and J is TRBJ2-1; TRBD1 is taken as the D call from the table, unchecked against the DNA. TRBV21-1 constitutes a pseudogene. This CDR3 contains 14 residues. The CDR3 region is CASSKIGRGNEQFF. Written as DNA, the CDR3 is TGTGCCAGCAGCAAGATAGGCAGGGGGAATGAGCAGTTCTTC.

The chain combines TRBV18 with TRBJ1-3; weak D call: TRBD1 (5 bases). This CDR3 has 16 amino acids. The V and J ends lost 3 bases and 3 bases respectively, with 15 bases between them. Per germline, CDR1 KGHSH and CDR2 LQKENI. CDR3 residues: CASSPQKGRGGNTIYF. The CDR3 nucleotides read TGTGCCAGCTCACCTCAGAAGGGGCGAGGTGGAAACACCATATATTTT.

The DNA for the CDR3 is TGTGCCACCAGCAGAGACCGGGGAGCCTATGGCTACACCTTC. This gives the protein CATSRDRGAYGYTF. The chain joins TRBV15 to TRBJ1-2, with D uncertain. The CDR3 totals 14 residues. Germline CDR1 and CDR2: LNHNV and YYDKDF (reference sequence). The germline V and J ends were trimmed by 0 bases and 4 bases, with 9 bases remaining between them.